This is a list of T cell receptor beta chains from one sample in a study of T-cell memory formation after mild COVID-19. TCRdb called the 5' RACE reads again in MiXCR, with one record for every CDR3 protein. The sample has roughly 600,000 distinct CDR3 sequences, about a sixth seen once; the top ten hold more than 10%. The sequencing input was PBMCs or a T cell subset sorted from them (not recorded which). These receptors were taken from an adult woman who had mild COVID-19 (a few samples of this study predate the infection). Cell type and time point are not known. CDR3s include the opening cysteine and the closing phenylalanine or tryptophan. The order of the fields is D gene, J gene, clone size, V gene, CDR3 protein, CDR3 DNA. The D gene is left open where the match is weak. Only part of the rows carry a size: once, few, many, or a class if the clone is expanded.

d_gene: .; j_gene: TRBJ1-2; abundance: .; v_gene: TRBV6-1; CDR3aa: CASTLVDLEGVYGYTF; CDR3nt: TGTGCCAGCACTTTAGTCGATCTAGAGGGGGTCTATGGCTACACCTTC
d_gene: TRBD2; j_gene: TRBJ2-7; abundance: .; v_gene: TRBV5-5; CDR3aa: CASSLGGSTYEQYF; CDR3nt: TGTGCCAGCAGCCTGGGAGGGAGCACCTACGAGCAGTACTTC
d_gene: .; j_gene: TRBJ2-5; abundance: .; v_gene: TRBV3-1; CDR3aa: CASSQVPGTQYF; CDR3nt: TGTGCCAGCAGCCAAGTCCCCGGGACCCAGTACTTC
d_gene: .; j_gene: TRBJ1-3; abundance: few; v_gene: TRBV4-3; CDR3aa: CASSQDIQYPSGNTIYF; CDR3nt: TGCGCCAGCAGCCAAGATATTCAGTACCCCTCTGGAAACACCATATATTTT
d_gene: .; j_gene: TRBJ1-1; abundance: few; v_gene: TRBV7-9; CDR3aa: CASSPPEGWDTEAFF; CDR3nt: TGTGCCAGCAGCCCTCCGGAGGGTTGGGACACTGAAGCTTTCTTT
d_gene: .; j_gene: TRBJ1-1; abundance: few; v_gene: TRBV4-3; CDR3aa: CASSQSPNTEAFF; CDR3nt: TGCGCCAGCAGCCAATCCCCGAACACTGAAGCTTTCTTT
d_gene: TRBD2; j_gene: TRBJ2-5; abundance: .; v_gene: TRBV5-1; CDR3aa: CASSGALLAGDGETQYF; CDR3nt: TGCGCCAGCAGTGGTGCATTGCTAGCGGGAGATGGAGAGACCCAGTACTTC
d_gene: .; j_gene: TRBJ2-2; abundance: .; v_gene: TRBV5-1; CDR3aa: CASSLGGRPNTGELFF; CDR3nt: TGCGCCAGCAGCTTGGGTGGTAGACCAAACACCGGGGAGCTGTTTTTT
d_gene: .; j_gene: TRBJ1-1; abundance: .; v_gene: TRBV4-1; CDR3aa: CASSQEINRDEAFF; CDR3nt: TGCGCCAGCAGCCAAGAAATAAACCGGGACGAAGCTTTCTTT
d_gene: TRBD2; j_gene: TRBJ2-7; abundance: many; v_gene: TRBV7-9; CDR3aa: CASSLWEGRYEQYF; CDR3nt: TGTGCCAGCAGCTTGTGGGAGGGACGGTACGAGCAGTACTTC
d_gene: TRBD2; j_gene: TRBJ2-5; abundance: .; v_gene: TRBV30; CDR3aa: CAWNRERGDGETQYF; CDR3nt: TGTGCCTGGAATCGGGAGCGGGGTGACGGAGAGACCCAGTACTTC
d_gene: TRBD1; j_gene: TRBJ1-5; abundance: few; v_gene: TRBV27; CDR3aa: CASGQGAGGNQPQHF; CDR3nt: TGTGCCAGCGGACAGGGGGCAGGGGGCAATCAGCCCCAGCATTTT
d_gene: TRBD1; j_gene: TRBJ1-1; abundance: .; v_gene: TRBV20-1; CDR3aa: CSARRGLSTEAFF; CDR3nt: TGCAGTGCCAGGAGGGGGCTTTCGACTGAAGCTTTCTTT
d_gene: TRBD2; j_gene: TRBJ2-5; abundance: few; v_gene: TRBV10-3; CDR3aa: CAISTAGGAKETQYF; CDR3nt: TGTGCCATCAGTACAGCGGGGGGGGCAAAAGAGACCCAGTACTTC
d_gene: .; j_gene: TRBJ2-5; abundance: few; v_gene: TRBV29-1; CDR3aa: CSVSGRGETQYF; CDR3nt: TGCAGCGTCAGCGGTAGGGGTGAGACCCAGTACTTC
d_gene: .; j_gene: TRBJ2-1; abundance: few; v_gene: TRBV30; CDR3aa: CAWSVGFEQFF; CDR3nt: TGTGCCTGGAGTGTGGGGTTTGAGCAGTTCTTC
d_gene: .; j_gene: TRBJ2-7; abundance: few; v_gene: TRBV5-4; CDR3aa: CASSLGQVEQYF; CDR3nt: TGTGCCAGCAGCTTGGGGCAGGTCGAGCAGTACTTC
d_gene: .; j_gene: TRBJ2-2; abundance: many; v_gene: TRBV6-5; CDR3aa: CASSSPTGELFF; CDR3nt: TGTGCCAGCAGTTCCCCCACCGGGGAGCTGTTTTTT
d_gene: TRBD1; j_gene: TRBJ1-2; abundance: few; v_gene: TRBV7-2; CDR3aa: CASSLPGQGASGYTF; CDR3nt: TGTGCCAGCAGCCTCCCGGGACAGGGGGCTTCGGGCTACACCTTC
d_gene: .; j_gene: TRBJ2-7; abundance: .; v_gene: TRBV29-1; CDR3aa: CSVEESTYEQYF; CDR3nt: TGCAGCGTTGAAGAAAGTACGTACGAGCAGTACTTC
d_gene: TRBD2; j_gene: TRBJ2-7; abundance: few; v_gene: TRBV7-2; CDR3aa: CASSLEGPVAGAYEQYF; CDR3nt: TGTGCCAGCAGCTTAGAGGGTCCGGTAGCGGGAGCCTACGAGCAGTACTTC
d_gene: TRBD1; j_gene: TRBJ1-2; abundance: few; v_gene: TRBV2; CDR3aa: CAGQGGNYGYTF; CDR3nt: TGTGCCGGACAGGGGGGAAACTATGGCTACACCTTC
d_gene: .; j_gene: TRBJ1-1; abundance: .; v_gene: TRBV7-2; CDR3aa: CASRDGPNTEAFF; CDR3nt: TGTGCCAGCAGGGATGGACCAAACACTGAAGCTTTCTTT
d_gene: .; j_gene: TRBJ2-3; abundance: .; v_gene: TRBV9; CDR3aa: CASSVGTTTTTDTQYF; CDR3nt: TGTGCCAGCAGCGTAGGAACCACAACTACCACAGATACGCAGTATTTT
d_gene: .; j_gene: TRBJ2-3; abundance: few; v_gene: TRBV11-2; CDR3aa: CASSFQQDTQYF; CDR3nt: TGTGCCAGCAGCTTTCAGCAAGATACGCAGTATTTT
d_gene: .; j_gene: TRBJ2-5; abundance: few; v_gene: TRBV20-1; CDR3aa: CSAKKSLGGAPGETQYF; CDR3nt: TGCAGTGCAAAAAAAAGCCTCGGCGGTGCCCCGGGAGAGACCCAGTACTTC
d_gene: .; j_gene: TRBJ1-1; abundance: .; v_gene: TRBV9; CDR3aa: CASSVRGMGTEAFF; CDR3nt: TGTGCCAGCAGCGTTAGGGGTATGGGCACTGAAGCTTTCTTT
d_gene: .; j_gene: TRBJ1-5; abundance: few; v_gene: TRBV7-9; CDR3aa: CASSLGHQPQHF; CDR3nt: TGTGCCAGCAGCTTGGGACACCAGCCCCAGCATTTT
d_gene: .; j_gene: TRBJ2-1; abundance: few; v_gene: TRBV9; CDR3aa: CASSEVGVGEQFF; CDR3nt: TGTGCCAGCAGCGAGGTAGGGGTAGGCGAGCAGTTCTTC
d_gene: .; j_gene: TRBJ1-5; abundance: .; v_gene: TRBV7-2; CDR3aa: CASRAGSSNQPQHF; CDR3nt: TGTGCCAGCAGAGCAGGGAGTAGCAATCAGCCCCAGCATTTT
d_gene: TRBD1; j_gene: TRBJ2-7; abundance: .; v_gene: TRBV4-3; CDR3aa: CASSKRGRSSSYEQYF; CDR3nt: TGCGCCAGCAGCAAGAGGGGGCGGTCCTCTTCCTACGAGCAGTACTTC
d_gene: .; j_gene: TRBJ2-1; abundance: .; v_gene: TRBV7-9; CDR3aa: CASRSLGQTHNEQFF; CDR3nt: TGTGCCAGCAGGTCCTTGGGGCAGACTCACAATGAGCAGTTCTTC
d_gene: TRBD2; j_gene: TRBJ2-1; abundance: few; v_gene: TRBV9; CDR3aa: CASSVGGRLASNEQFF; CDR3nt: TGTGCCAGCAGCGTAGGTGGGAGACTAGCGAGCAATGAGCAGTTCTTC
d_gene: .; j_gene: TRBJ2-5; abundance: few; v_gene: TRBV5-1; CDR3aa: CASSNHLQETQYF; CDR3nt: TGCGCCAGCAGCAACCATCTCCAAGAGACCCAGTACTTC
d_gene: .; j_gene: TRBJ1-2; abundance: few; v_gene: TRBV7-2; CDR3aa: CASSLIEGSYGYTF; CDR3nt: TGTGCCAGCAGCTTAATCGAGGGGAGCTATGGCTACACCTTC
d_gene: .; j_gene: TRBJ1-5; abundance: few; v_gene: TRBV20-1; CDR3aa: CSARDPGGRQPQHF; CDR3nt: TGCAGTGCTAGAGATCCGGGAGGGCGTCAGCCCCAGCATTTT
d_gene: .; j_gene: TRBJ2-3; abundance: many; v_gene: TRBV7-3; CDR3aa: CASSFGLADTQYF; CDR3nt: TGTGCCAGCAGCTTCGGACTGGCAGATACGCAGTATTTT
d_gene: TRBD1; j_gene: TRBJ2-5; abundance: .; v_gene: TRBV20-1; CDR3aa: CSARGQRQETQYF; CDR3nt: TGCAGTGCTAGGGGACAGAGACAAGAGACCCAGTACTTC
d_gene: TRBD2; j_gene: TRBJ2-1; abundance: few; v_gene: TRBV24-1; CDR3aa: CATSESWGGSYNEQFF; CDR3nt: TGTGCCACCAGTGAGTCCTGGGGGGGGAGCTACAATGAGCAGTTCTTC
d_gene: TRBD1; j_gene: TRBJ1-5; abundance: .; v_gene: TRBV4-1; CDR3aa: CASSLRGTGYQPQHF; CDR3nt: TGCGCCAGCAGCCTGAGGGGGACAGGGTATCAGCCCCAGCATTTT
d_gene: TRBD1; j_gene: TRBJ2-2; abundance: few; v_gene: TRBV4-1; CDR3aa: CASSQHQGAGELFF; CDR3nt: TGCGCCAGCAGCCAGCACCAGGGGGCCGGGGAGCTGTTTTTT
d_gene: TRBD2; j_gene: TRBJ2-3; abundance: few; v_gene: TRBV5-1; CDR3aa: CASTTGTSGGTDTQYF; CDR3nt: TGCGCCAGCACGACCGGGACTAGCGGGGGGACAGATACGCAGTATTTT
d_gene: .; j_gene: TRBJ2-5; abundance: .; v_gene: TRBV10-3; CDR3aa: CAIGQHQETQYF; CDR3nt: TGTGCCATCGGACAGCACCAAGAGACCCAGTACTTC
d_gene: TRBD1; j_gene: TRBJ2-7; abundance: .; v_gene: TRBV20-1; CDR3aa: CSARGTGGKADEQYF; CDR3nt: TGCAGTGCTAGGGGGACAGGGGGAAAGGCGGACGAGCAGTACTTC
d_gene: .; j_gene: TRBJ1-3; abundance: .; v_gene: TRBV9; CDR3aa: CASSARLGALSGNTIYF; CDR3nt: TGTGCCAGCAGCGCCCGCCTGGGGGCCCTCTCTGGAAACACCATATATTTT
d_gene: TRBD2; j_gene: TRBJ2-7; abundance: few; v_gene: TRBV20-1; CDR3aa: CSATISGRAREQYF; CDR3nt: TGCAGTGCTACGATAAGCGGGAGGGCCCGCGAGCAGTACTTC
d_gene: .; j_gene: TRBJ2-7; abundance: few; v_gene: TRBV7-3; CDR3aa: CASSLTGVGEQYF; CDR3nt: TGTGCCAGCAGCTTAACGGGGGTCGGCGAGCAGTACTTC
d_gene: .; j_gene: TRBJ2-7; abundance: few; v_gene: TRBV2; CDR3aa: CASSGDQTYEQYF; CDR3nt: TGTGCCAGCAGTGGGGACCAGACCTACGAGCAGTACTTC
d_gene: .; j_gene: TRBJ2-7; abundance: .; v_gene: TRBV6-6; CDR3aa: CASSYSTSYEQYF; CDR3nt: TGTGCCAGCAGTTACTCGACTAGCTACGAGCAGTACTTC
d_gene: TRBD2; j_gene: TRBJ2-6; abundance: .; v_gene: TRBV10-2; CDR3aa: CASSSGGGGTGANVLTF; CDR3nt: TGCGCCAGCAGTTCCGGGGGGGGAGGAACTGGGGCCAACGTCCTGACTTTC
d_gene: .; j_gene: TRBJ1-1; abundance: .; v_gene: TRBV5-1; CDR3aa: CASSLAGFSEAFF; CDR3nt: TGCGCCAGCAGCTTAGCAGGGTTTTCTGAAGCTTTCTTT
d_gene: .; j_gene: TRBJ2-1; abundance: .; v_gene: TRBV4-2; CDR3aa: CASSQDIRHNEQFF; CDR3nt: TGTGCCAGCAGCCAAGATATACGCCACAATGAGCAGTTCTTC
d_gene: .; j_gene: TRBJ2-3; abundance: .; v_gene: TRBV20-1; CDR3aa: CSARDWREAGTDTQYF; CDR3nt: TGCAGTGCTAGAGATTGGAGGGAGGCGGGAACAGATACGCAGTATTTT
d_gene: .; j_gene: TRBJ1-1; abundance: few; v_gene: TRBV30; CDR3aa: CAWSPLAVGKAFF; CDR3nt: TGTGCCTGGAGTCCACTTGCGGTTGGAAAGGCTTTCTTT
d_gene: .; j_gene: TRBJ2-4; abundance: .; v_gene: TRBV27; CDR3aa: CASSFAGKNIQYF; CDR3nt: TGTGCCAGCAGTTTCGCCGGGAAAAACATTCAGTACTTC
d_gene: TRBD1; j_gene: TRBJ1-6; abundance: .; v_gene: TRBV2; CDR3aa: CASSGFGGQPNSPLHF; CDR3nt: TGTGCCAGCAGCGGCTTCGGGGGACAGCCTAATTCACCCCTCCACTTT
d_gene: .; j_gene: TRBJ2-4; abundance: .; v_gene: TRBV18; CDR3aa: CASSPPSQARNIQYF; CDR3nt: TGTGCCAGCTCACCACCGTCACAGGCGAGAAACATTCAGTACTTC